The clone carrying this T cell receptor beta chain was recorded at least ten times. What it binds is unknown. Germline-derived CDR1 and CDR2 are MNHEY and SVGEGT. This CDR3 region has 18 residues. Trimming took 7 bases from V and 2 from J; bases not matched to a gene: 18. Amplification targeted TCR beta CDR3 regions from RNA transcripts. Initially, a first-round RT-PCR of the TCR CDR3 employed the HTBI primer set. MiXCR was run by TCRdb on the multiplex PCR reads, yielding one entry per CDR3 protein. The sample lists some 740,000 distinct CDR3 sequences; 14% were seen once. For Graves' hyperthyroidism to be stable, ophthalmopathy could not progress within 18 months. This entry comes from a study of T cells in Graves' hyperthyroidism and ophthalmopathy. Study-wide results and caveats: Ophthalmopathy stood apart from stable hyperthyroidism in a 13 V-J model.

The clonotype originates from a woman younger than 35 with Graves' hyperthyroidism. The specimen was blood. V usage is TRBV6-2 or TRBV6-3 and J usage is TRBJ1-2; 8 nucleotides align to TRBD1. In DNA, the CDR3 is TGTGCCAGCACCGCGGGAATAACCCGGGACAGGAAAAACTATGGCTACACCTTC. This gives the protein CASTAGITRDRKNYGYTF.